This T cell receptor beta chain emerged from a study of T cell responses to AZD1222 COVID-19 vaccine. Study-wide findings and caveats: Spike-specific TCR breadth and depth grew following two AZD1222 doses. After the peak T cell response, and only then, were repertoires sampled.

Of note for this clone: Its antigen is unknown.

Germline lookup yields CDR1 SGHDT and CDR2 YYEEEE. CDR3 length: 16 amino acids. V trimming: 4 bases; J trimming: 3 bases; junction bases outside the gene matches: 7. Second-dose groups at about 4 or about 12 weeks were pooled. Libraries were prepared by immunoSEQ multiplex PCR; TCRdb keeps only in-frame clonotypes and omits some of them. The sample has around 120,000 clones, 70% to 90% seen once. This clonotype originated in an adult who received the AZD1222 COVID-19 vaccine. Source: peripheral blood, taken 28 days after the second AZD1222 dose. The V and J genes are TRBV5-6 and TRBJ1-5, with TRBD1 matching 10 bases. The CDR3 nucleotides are TGTGCCAGCAGCGGATCCGGGACAGGGGCCAATCAGCCCCAGCATTTT. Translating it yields CASSGSGTGANQPQHF.